The entry below gives a single T cell receptor (beta chain) sequence along with its context. As originally analysed: Reference gene primer amplification yielded estimated nucleated cell counts. Repertoires were generated with immunoSEQ multiplex PCR, while TCRdb's copy carries only in-frame clones and drops some. V, J and clone size reflect that table, while D and trimming were determined from the DNA. This table holds some 150,000 clones, about 92% found once. The CDR3 totals 14 residues. Per germline, CDR1 MNHEY and CDR2 SVGEGT. V lost 5 bases, J lost 8 bases, and 18 bases lay in between. The data belong to a study of blood T cell repertoires in COVID-19. Study at large: The study drew acute and convalescent COVID-19 samples from the United States, Italy and Spain. PBMCs, B-cell-depleted T cells, or T cells provided the cDNA or gDNA that made up the material.

Sequencing was done on a sample of peripheral blood. The J gene is TRBJ1-2, the V gene TRBV6-2 or TRBV6-3, with a possible D match to TRBD1 (5 bases). The receptor was isolated from a human donor in a cohort sampled during active COVID-19. DNA for the CDR3: TGTGCCAGCAGTCGGGACCACCAAGGGAGGGGCTACACCTTC. Protein: CASSRDHQGRGYTF.